This TCR beta chain originates from a study of T cell responses to AZD1222 COVID-19 vaccine. General study points: The study found Spike-specific TCR breadth and depth rose after two AZD1222 doses.

Produced via immunoSEQ multiplex PCR; TCRdb's table is partial and in-frame only. This sample has some 130,000 clones, with 90% found just once. Trimming stripped 0 bases from V and 6 bases from J, with 15 bases between. Germline V gene data show CDR1 as GTSNPN and CDR2 as SVGIG (reference sequence). This CDR3 comprises 14 residues. Note on this clone: Its specificity is unknown.

This chain connects TRBV30 to TRBJ2-7; possibly TRBD1 for D (6 bases). This sequence originates from an adult in good health. Specimen: peripheral blood, collected on day 0 of AZD1222 vaccination. The CDR3 reads CAWSVPGVRGEQYF. As DNA, the CDR3 is TGTGCCTGGAGTGTGCCAGGGGTGAGGGGCGAGCAGTACTTC.